Listed below are T cell receptor beta chains from one sample, sequenced in a study of cytomegalovirus exposure and HLA in healthy donors. Data came from immunoSEQ multiplex PCR; TCRdb stores just in-frame clones and leaves some out. The sample shows 180,000 or so clones, about three quarters of them seen only once. Sequences were obtained from PBMCs. The receptor source for this set is a man between 18 and 35 years old in good health and CMV-seronegative. The conserved cysteine and the conserved F or W are not part of the CDR3 here.

TRBJ1-2	TRBV29-1	SGSRDTSNYGYT
TRBJ2-7	TRBV19	ASTAGQAPYEQY
TRBJ2-7	TRBV6-1	ASSEVVSGPYEQY
TRBJ2-1	TRBV9	ASSGGLAGTNEQF
TRBJ1-1	TRBV10-3	AISSRVTEAF
TRBJ2-1	TRBV4-3	ASSQVVQTYGEQF
TRBJ1-1	TRBV6-5	ASTRRQGTEAF
TRBJ2-1	TRBV19	ASSIGTGTSIYNEQF
TRBJ2-7	TRBV7-2	ASSLLASGGIVNEQY
TRBJ2-1	TRBV18	ASSRPGGIYNEQF
TRBJ2-7	TRBV5-6	ASSSISGGELYEQY
TRBJ1-2	TRBV4-3	ASSQGGNGYT
TRBJ2-3	TRBV19	ASSIGGSYDTQY
TRBJ1-3	TRBV15	ATSGGGEGSGNTIY
TRBJ2-7	TRBV7-2	ASSLRDRSPYEQY
TRBJ2-3	TRBV7-6	ASSISLADTQY
TRBJ2-1	TRBV15	ATSRDYDGGGMQF
TRBJ2-1	TRBV28	ASSGEGRGPDNEQF
TRBJ2-3	TRBV6-6	ASRPYSGGNTDTQY
TRBJ1-6	TRBV7-2	ASSWGGLSSYNSPLH
TRBJ2-7	TRBV29-1	SVEQGNSYEQY
TRBJ2-5	TRBV20-1	SQGKETQY
TRBJ1-2	TRBV4-3	ASSQDEGRTGYT
TRBJ2-7	TRBV9	ASSVDGSSTYEQY
TRBJ2-1	TRBV7-6	ASSRAVAGGYNEQF
TRBJ1-1	TRBV14	ASSQAGPYNEAF
TRBJ2-7	TRBV7-2	ASSSSREQY
TRBJ2-1	TRBV5-3	ARSRETYRNEQF
TRBJ1-1	TRBV9	ASSSQGGWEGTEAF
TRBJ1-6	TRBV15	ATSRDRWTGGRNSPLH
TRBJ2-3	TRBV11-2	ASSLALAGRNTQY
TRBJ2-3	TRBV9	ASSGLAGASTDTQY
TRBJ1-2	TRBV5-1	ASNYGSENYGYT
TRBJ1-2	TRBV6-1	ASRAGGTNYGYT
TRBJ1-2	TRBV27	ASSPGQGYLGDYGYT
TRBJ2-1	TRBV7-9	ASSQTGSEQF
TRBJ2-7	TRBV5-6	ASSSRGVSYEQY
TRBJ1-2	TRBV19	ASRRGTGNYGYT
TRBJ2-7	TRBV10-3	AISEWRDSGEQY
TRBJ1-1	TRBV7-9	ASSLGGDTYKVF
TRBJ2-1	TRBV4-2	ASSPKSRSSYNEQF
TRBJ2-7	TRBV6-5	ASSRGTEQY
TRBJ2-7	TRBV4-2	ASRPSEGHHDEQY
TRBJ1-1	TRBV7-2	ASSLQGAGTEAF
TRBJ2-7	TRBV4-1	ASSQAPWGPYEQY
TRBJ1-1	TRBV5-4	ASSFLDRESEAF
TRBJ1-1	TRBV4-1	ASSQGTANTEAF
TRBJ2-7	TRBV27	ASSPSGGEREQY
TRBJ2-7	TRBV7-9	ASSLRGTYEQY
TRBJ1-3	TRBV7-2	ATREGRTGNTIY
TRBJ2-5	TRBV6-6	ASSYRHGDNEETQY
-	TRBV30	AWSVQGLAEPYEQY
TRBJ2-5	TRBV7-9	ASSYRGPAGGETQY
TRBJ2-7	TRBV7-2	ASSSGGTGFGEQY